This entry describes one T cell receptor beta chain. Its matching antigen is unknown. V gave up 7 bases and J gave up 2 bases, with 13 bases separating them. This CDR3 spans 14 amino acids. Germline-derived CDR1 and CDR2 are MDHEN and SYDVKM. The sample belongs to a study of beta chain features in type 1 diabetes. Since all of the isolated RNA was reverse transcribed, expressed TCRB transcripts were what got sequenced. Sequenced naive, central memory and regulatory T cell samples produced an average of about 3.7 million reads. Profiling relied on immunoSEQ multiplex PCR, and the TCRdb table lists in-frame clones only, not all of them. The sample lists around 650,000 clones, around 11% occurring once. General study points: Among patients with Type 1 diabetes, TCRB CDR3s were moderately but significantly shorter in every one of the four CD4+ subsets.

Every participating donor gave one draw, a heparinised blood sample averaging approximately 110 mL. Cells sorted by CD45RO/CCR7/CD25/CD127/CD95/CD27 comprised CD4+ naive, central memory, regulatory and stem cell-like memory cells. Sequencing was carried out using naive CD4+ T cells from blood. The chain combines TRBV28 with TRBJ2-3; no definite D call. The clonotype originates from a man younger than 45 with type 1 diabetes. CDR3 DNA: TGTGCCAGCACCACACCCGAAGTCACAGATACGCAGTATTTT. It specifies CASTTPEVTDTQYF.